A selection of T cell receptor beta chains follows, all from one sample in a study of beta chain features in type 1 diabetes. Some clones are missing from TCRdb's copy, which holds only in-frame ones; the method was immunoSEQ multiplex PCR. Here the sample spans hundreds of thousands of clones, 11% to 15% being singletons. The sequenced material came from naive CD4+ T cells from blood. Source of these receptors: a man between 18 and 29 years old with type 1 diabetes. CDR3s leave out the opening cysteine and the closing phenylalanine or tryptophan. The order of the fields is J gene, V gene, CDR3 protein.

j_call: TRBJ1-1; v_call: TRBV7-2; cdr3_aa: ASSPQGATNTEAF
j_call: TRBJ1-2; v_call: TRBV4-2; cdr3_aa: ASSPPRRANYGYT
j_call: TRBJ2-5; v_call: TRBV7-2; cdr3_aa: ASSLGDRETQY
j_call: TRBJ1-1; v_call: TRBV5-1; cdr3_aa: ASSPLGEQNTEAF
j_call: TRBJ1-5; v_call: TRBV6-6; cdr3_aa: ASSPGTGALKQPQH
j_call: TRBJ2-3; v_call: TRBV4-2; cdr3_aa: ASSQPYTDTQY
j_call: TRBJ1-5; v_call: TRBV30; cdr3_aa: AWSVRNNQPQH
j_call: TRBJ2-3; v_call: TRBV5-8; cdr3_aa: ASSFRLVTDTQY
j_call: TRBJ2-5; v_call: TRBV7-9; cdr3_aa: ASSFRVEETQY
j_call: TRBJ2-5; v_call: TRBV5-1; cdr3_aa: ASSLTGGTYQETQY
j_call: TRBJ2-7; v_call: TRBV29-1; cdr3_aa: SVEVKYEQY
j_call: TRBJ1-5; v_call: TRBV28; cdr3_aa: ASSPGDDPGNQPQH
j_call: TRBJ1-1; v_call: TRBV6-6; cdr3_aa: ASSYLQVGTEAF
j_call: TRBJ2-3; v_call: TRBV30; cdr3_aa: AWSPGLAGGPDTQY
j_call: TRBJ1-2; v_call: TRBV14; cdr3_aa: ASSQLQQNYGYT
j_call: TRBJ1-2; v_call: TRBV6-6; cdr3_aa: ASRVGSYGYT
j_call: TRBJ2-7; v_call: TRBV4-3; cdr3_aa: ASSQQRGDSYEQY
j_call: TRBJ1-2; v_call: TRBV14; cdr3_aa: ASSQVAALVYT
j_call: TRBJ2-1; v_call: TRBV5-1; cdr3_aa: ASSPLAGGPNEQF
j_call: TRBJ2-7; v_call: TRBV6-5; cdr3_aa: ASSLAGRSSYEQY
j_call: TRBJ1-1; v_call: TRBV25-1; cdr3_aa: ASSKGQFPLNTEAF
j_call: TRBJ1-3; v_call: TRBV7-2; cdr3_aa: ASSLAVNTIY